One sample yielded the 31 T cell receptor beta chains listed below, sequenced in a study of blood T cell repertoires in COVID-19 (dated by TCRdb to about 2020). Library preparation used the immunoSEQ multiplex PCR assay. TCRdb stores this immuneACCESS table with in-frame sequences only. Part of the clones is absent; in the studies checked, under half of the shortfall reflects unresolved V genes, and no reason is known for the rest. The sample yields roughly 200,000 clones; around 86% were counted once. The ten largest clones add up to roughly 7.2% of the sample. Sequenced input: PBMCs or T cells enriched from blood (not recorded which). These receptors all stem from a man younger than 40 in a cohort exposed to, infected with or recovered from COVID-19 (not recorded which).

The genes are TRBV5-1 and TRBJ1-4; 9 bases match TRBD1. In germline, CDR1 is SGHRS, CDR2 YFSETQ. The length of the CDR3 is 14 residues. J was trimmed by 6 bases and V by 5 bases; bases with no gene match: 5. The chain's CDR3 is CASRTGGADEKLFF. The CDR3 bases are TGCGCCAGCAGAACAGGGGGCGCTGATGAAAAACTGTTTTTT.

The rearrangement links TRBV7-2 to TRBJ1-3; D remains ambiguous. The germline V and J ends were trimmed by 1 base and 4 bases, with 8 bases remaining between them. Germline CDR1 is SGHTA and CDR2 is FQGNSA. This CDR3 is built from 14 residues. As DNA, the CDR3 is TGTGCCAGCAGCTTAGTGGGCAGCGGAAACACCATATATTTT. It specifies CASSLVGSGNTIYF.

The chain is built from TRBV28 and TRBJ2-7, with D tentatively TRBD2 (5 bases). V lost 8 bases, J lost 1 base, and 12 bases lay in between. CDR3 length equals 13 residues. Germline CDR1 and CDR2: MDHEN and SYDVKM. The CDR3 loop is CASRTLLSYEQYF. The CDR3 DNA is TGTGCCAGCCGGACTTTACTATCCTACGAGCAGTACTTC. The whole variable domain, filled in from reference TRBV28 and TRBJ2-7, reads DVKVTQSSRYLVKRTGEKVFLECVQDMDHENMFWYRQDPGLGLRLIYFSYDVKMKEKGDIPEGYSVSREKKERFSLILESASTNQTSMYLCASRTLLSYEQYFGPGTRLTVT.

The rearrangement joins TRBV28 to TRBJ2-7; D remains unclear. The CDR3 covers 13 residues. Germline V gene lookup returns CDR1 MDHEN and CDR2 SYDVKM. V shed 2 bases and J shed 3 bases, with 8 bases lying between them. The CDR3 DNA reads as TGTGCCAGCAGTTTAAGCATGATCTACGAGCAGTACTTC. Its protein is CASSLSMIYEQYF.

The chain has TRBV9 and TRBJ2-2; TRBD2 agrees at 8 bases. The ends lost 0 bases at V and 6 bases at J; junction bases unmatched: 4. The CDR3 runs 15 residues. CDR1 is SGDLS, CDR2 YYNGEE, per germline. In DNA, the CDR3 is TGTGCCAGCAGCGTAGGGGGGACTAGGGCCGGGGAGCTGTTTTTT. Amino acid sequence: CASSVGGTRAGELFF.

A few counts support this clone. The chain uses TRBV10-2 and TRBJ1-1, with D tentatively TRBD1 (6 bases). Germline V gene data show CDR1 as WSHSY and CDR2 as SAAADI. V was shortened by 2 bases and J by 0 bases, with 16 bases between the two germline ends. There are 17 residues in the CDR3. This CDR3 is CASSESRLTGMNTEAFF. As DNA, the CDR3 is TGCGCCAGCAGTGAGAGTCGCTTGACAGGAATGAACACTGAAGCTTTCTTT.

V usage is TRBV15 and J usage is TRBJ2-7; D is perhaps TRBD2 (7 bases). Germline V lookup: CDR1 LNHNV, CDR2 YYDKDF (reference sequence). The CDR3 covers 16 residues. The V end lost 1 base, the J end lost 3 bases, and 16 bases lay between the germline ends. CDR3 sequence: CATSRGGGRDGYEQYF. Here the CDR3 DNA reads TGTGCCACCAGCAGAGGAGGGGGGAGGGACGGCTACGAGCAGTACTTC.

The V call is TRBV4-1, the J call TRBJ2-7, with TRBD1 matching over 10 bases. Germline CDR1 is MGHRA and CDR2 is YSYEKL. This CDR3 is 18 amino acids long. Losses at the gene ends were 0 bases for V and 6 bases for J; bases not matched to a gene: 14. This chain's CDR3 is CASSQDVKIGQGEFEQYF. CDR3 nucleotides: TGCGCCAGCAGCCAAGATGTCAAAATTGGACAGGGGGAATTCGAGCAGTACTTC.

The chain has TRBV4-1 and TRBJ2-7; D possibly corresponds to TRBD2 (5 bases). Germline V CDR1 and CDR2: MGHRA, YSYEKL. The CDR3 runs 14 residues. V lost 2 bases to trimming and J lost 5 bases, with 13 bases between them. CDR3 coding DNA: TGCGCCAGCAGCCAACGCACTAGTTCCCACGAGCAGTACTTC. This gives the protein CASSQRTSSHEQYF.

This rearrangement joins TRBV29-1 to TRBJ2-3; TRBD2 matches 12 bases. The germline V gene has CDR1 SQVTM and CDR2 ANQGSEA. J gave up 4 bases and V 4 bases, and 3 bases lay outside the gene matches. CDR3 length: 14 amino acids. CDR3 DNA sequence: TGCAGCGTTGGACTAGCGGGAGTGCCAGATACGCAGTATTTT. Its protein is CSVGLAGVPDTQYF.

The V call is TRBV5-4, the J call TRBJ1-5, with TRBD1 matching 9 bases. Losses at the gene ends were 3 bases for V and 12 bases for J; bases not matched to a gene: 7. The V gene's germline CDR1 is SGHNT and CDR2 YYREEE (reference sequence). This CDR3 contains 13 residues. The CDR3 protein is CASSWGTGQDQHF. CDR3 bases: TGTGCCAGCAGCTGGGGGACAGGGCAAGACCAGCATTTT.

The chain is built from TRBV3-1 (or the pseudogene TRBV3-2) and TRBJ2-5; no reliable D call. V was shortened by 3 bases and J by 5 bases, with 4 bases between the two germline ends. Germline CDR1 LGHDT, CDR2 YNNKEL (reference sequence). The CDR3 consists of 11 residues. The CDR3 DNA reads TGTGCCAGCAGCCACATGGAGACCCAGTACTTC. As protein: CASSHMETQYF.

The chain recombines TRBV6-4 with TRBJ2-1; TRBD1 matches 9 bases. Trimming removed 6 bases from V and 5 bases from J; junction bases left unmatched: 11. The CDR3 extends over 16 amino acids. Germline V gene sequence: CDR1 MRHNA, CDR2 SNTAGT. The CDR3 bases are TGTGCCAGCAGCGCGAGAGGGACAGGGTTAGACAATGAGCAGTTCTTC. It yields the protein CASSARGTGLDNEQFF.

This chain joins TRBV9 and TRBJ1-4; D gene unclear. CDR1 is SGDLS and CDR2 is YYNGEE in the germline V gene. The CDR3 has 15 amino acids. The V and J ends lost 0 bases and 5 bases respectively, with 11 bases between them. Here the CDR3 DNA reads TGTGCCAGCAGCGTAGGGGGAACGGGGAATGAAAAACTGTTTTTT. This sequence encodes CASSVGGTGNEKLFF.

V is TRBV15 and J is TRBJ1-5; 9 bases fit TRBD1. Germline V lookup: CDR1 LNHNV, CDR2 YYDKDF (reference sequence). V lost 5 bases and J lost 3; bases outside the gene matches: 5. The CDR3 length is 15 residues. The CDR3 sequence is CATSGRDRANQPQHF. CDR3 bases: TGTGCCACCAGCGGCCGGGACAGGGCCAATCAGCCCCAGCATTTT.

The chain uses TRBV5-4 and TRBJ2-1; TRBD1 matches 8 bases. This CDR3 region has 13 residues. Per germline, CDR1 SGHNT and CDR2 YYREEE (reference sequence). V shed 3 bases and J 7 bases; nucleotides not matched to a gene: 3. As DNA, the CDR3 is TGTGCCAGCAGCTGGACAGGGTCGAATGAGCAGTTCTTC. Its translation is CASSWTGSNEQFF.

This chain uses TRBV21-1 with TRBJ1-2; the DNA was not used to check the table's D call, TRBD1. TRBV21-1 is flagged as a pseudogene. CDR3 size: 19 residues. CDR3: CASSKVDWDRGRPSNGYTF. DNA for the CDR3: TGTGCCAGCAGCAAAGTGGACTGGGACAGGGGGCGGCCTAGTAATGGCTACACCTTC.

The CDR3 reads CASSFLYYEQYF. The CDR3 nucleotides are TGTGCCAGCAGCTTTCTGTATTACGAGCAGTACTTC. The chain combines TRBV7-9 with TRBJ2-7; D uncertain. Germline V lookup: CDR1 SEHNR, CDR2 FQNEAQ (reference sequence). This CDR3 comprises 12 residues. Deletions cut 3 bases from V and 4 bases from J, with 7 bases between.

The J gene is TRBJ1-6, the V gene TRBV11-3; D is ambiguous. The CDR3 covers 13 residues. Germline CDR1 reads SGHNT; CDR2 reads YENEEA. The V and J ends lost 1 base and 8 bases respectively, with 6 bases between them. CDR3 loop: CASSLGHDSPLHF. The CDR3 bases are TGTGCCAGCAGCTTAGGGCACGATTCACCCCTCCACTTT.

The chain couples TRBV3-1 (or the pseudogene TRBV3-2) to TRBJ2-1; possibly TRBD2 for D (7 bases). CDR1 LGHDT and CDR2 YNNKEL come from the germline V gene (reference sequence). The CDR3 has 15 amino acids. V lost 0 bases, J lost 9 bases, and 15 bases lay in between. CDR3 loop: CASSQDGGLWGEQFF. The CDR3 bases are TGTGCCAGCAGCCAAGACGGGGGGCTTTGGGGTGAGCAGTTCTTC.

CDR3 residues: CATISRDKCYF. The DNA of the CDR3 is TGTGCCACAATATCGAGGGACAAATGTTACTTC. The chain couples TRBV2 to TRBJ2-7; maybe TRBD1 (6 bases). CDR3 length: 11 amino acids. Trimming took 10 bases from V and 13 from J, leaving 20 bases between them. Germline CDR1 reads SNHLY; CDR2 reads FYNNEI.

The chain is built from TRBV30 and TRBJ1-2; 7 nucleotides agree with TRBD1. There are 18 residues in the CDR3. V was clipped by 0 bases and J by 7 bases; unmatched bases: 20. The germline CDR1 and CDR2 sequences are GTSNPN and SVGIG (reference sequence). In nucleotides, the CDR3 is TGTGCCTGGAGTGTTTTCCCACAGGGGAGACATATTAGGGGTGGCTACACCTTC. This encodes CAWSVFPQGRHIRGGYTF. The full variable domain, its missing parts supplied by reference TRBV30 and TRBJ1-2, is SQTIHQWPATLVQPVGSPLSLECTVEGTSNPNLYWYRQAAGRGLQLLFYSVGIGQISSEVPQNLSASRPQDRQFILSSKKLLLSDSGFYLCAWSVFPQGRHIRGGYTFGSGTRLTVV.

This rearrangement joins TRBV7-2 to TRBJ2-3, with D unresolved. The CDR3 is 17 amino acids. V was cut by 0 bases and J by 0 bases, with 13 bases left in between. Germline V gene sequence: CDR1 SGHTA, CDR2 FQGNSA. Here the CDR3 DNA reads TGTGCCAGCAGCTTAGCCCCTCTTACGACTAGCACAGATACGCAGTATTTT. Translated: CASSLAPLTTSTDTQYF.

The chain recombines TRBV28 with TRBJ1-2, with D perhaps matching TRBD1 (5 bases). Germline values: CDR1 MDHEN, CDR2 SYDVKM. This CDR3 region has 16 residues. The V gene lost 1 base and the J gene lost 3 bases, with 15 bases spanning the gap. CDR3 loop: CASSLSLRGVDYGYTF. The CDR3 DNA follows: TGTGCCAGCAGTTTATCTTTACGGGGGGTTGACTATGGCTACACCTTC.

This chain links TRBV19 with TRBJ1-2; D not resolved. Per germline, CDR1 LNHDA and CDR2 SQIVND (reference sequence). CDR3 size: 11 residues. The ends were cut back, 7 bases at V and 8 bases at J, with 11 bases in the middle. CDR3 sequence: CASKEGQGYTF. CDR3 coding DNA: TGTGCCAGTAAGGAGGGTCAGGGCTACACCTTC.

The table lists this clone with a count of one. The V call is TRBV29-1, the J call TRBJ2-7; no definite D call. V lost 4 bases and J lost 9, with 16 bases in between. The CDR3 runs to 12 residues. Germline V gene data show CDR1 as SQVTM and CDR2 as ANQGSEA. This CDR3 is CSVADSTSGQYF. For the CDR3, the DNA is TGCAGCGTTGCCGACTCCACCTCCGGGCAGTACTTC.

CDR3 protein: CASSGQSGYTF. CDR3 DNA sequence: TGTGCCAGCAGCGGACAATCCGGCTACACCTTC. The chain combines TRBV6-5 with TRBJ1-2; the D gene is possibly TRBD1 (5 bases). Deletions cut 6 bases from V and 8 bases from J, with 10 bases between. This CDR3 is 11 amino acids long. Germline assignment: CDR1 MNHEY and CDR2 SVGAGI.

The chain carries TRBV7-9 and TRBJ2-3; TRBD2 matches at 9 bases. V shed 3 bases and J 0 bases; nucleotides not matched to a gene: 1. Germline V gene data show CDR1 as SEHNR and CDR2 as FQNEAQ (reference sequence). This CDR3 contains 15 residues. The CDR3 coding sequence is TGTGCCAGCAGCTTGGCGGGAGGGAGCACAGATACGCAGTATTTT. Its protein is CASSLAGGSTDTQYF.

This clone has a handful of counts. The gene calls are TRBV11-2 and TRBJ1-3; D not certain. CDR1 and CDR2 (germline): SGHAT, FQNNGV. Trimming stripped 4 bases from V and 10 bases from J, with 14 bases between. The CDR3 contains 13 residues. As DNA, the CDR3 is TGTGCCAGCAGCTCTGGGGAGGTTGGGACCATATATTTT. This translates into CASSSGEVGTIYF.

The gene calls are TRBV15 and TRBJ2-3, with TRBD1 identical over 7 bases. Losses at the gene ends were 1 base for V and 1 base for J; bases not matched to a gene: 5. The V gene's germline CDR1 is LNHNV and CDR2 YYDKDF (reference sequence). The CDR3 length is 16 residues. This CDR3 reads CATSRARGQGTDTQYF. For the CDR3, the DNA is TGTGCCACCAGCAGAGCTCGAGGACAGGGCACAGATACGCAGTATTTT.

This clone was counted a few times. V usage is TRBV6-2 or TRBV6-3 and J usage is TRBJ2-2, with D tentatively TRBD2 (5 bases). The CDR3 consists of 16 residues. Germline V CDR1 and CDR2: MNHEY, SVGEGT. Trimming left V 6 bases short and J 4 bases short, with 18 bases between. The DNA of the CDR3 is TGTGCCAGCAGCCCAATTAAGGACTCAATCACCGGGGAGCTGTTTTTT. Translating gives CASSPIKDSITGELFF.